One T cell receptor (beta chain) is described in this entry. No antigen is known for it. No base quality information exists; no much larger clone differs at one position. Every donor in the study was a healthy Caucasian. Three pairs of female monozygotic twins, all aged about 18 to 29 years, were included in the twin cohort. Positive isolation kits from Invitrogen were used to isolate CD4+ and CD8+ T cell populations. Trimming accounts for 11 bases at V and 5 bases at J, while the number of junction bases matched to no gene is 17. Its CDR3 holds 15 amino acids, cysteine through phenylalanine. Just CDR3 DNA is preserved here, 45 bases in frame from base 1. CDR1 and CDR2, looked up from the germline V gene (reference sequence), are LGHDT and YNNKEL. The library was generated by 5' RACE. The listed sequencing device is Illumina HiSeq 2000. A universal primer binding site was added through template switching, and the final cDNA carried a unique molecular identifier so that TCR cDNA molecules could be counted accurately. Specific primers in the conserved constant-segment region were used to synthesize first-strand cDNA for TCR alpha and beta chains. To control for contamination, every cDNA library was double barcoded, receiving both a SMART-Mk sample barcode and Illumina barcodes. Two successive PCR steps introduced TruSeq adapter sequences along with Illumina sample barcodes. TCR alpha and beta cDNA libraries were sequenced on the Illumina HiSeq platform with custom primers. The original pipeline was this. Unique molecular identifiers were extracted from raw reads with MiGEC, and CDR3 positions were determined with MiXCR. For each individual, recombination models were inferred using an EM algorithm with the repgenHMM and IGoR tools. The tcR package in R was used for shared clonotype analysis, with sharing normalized by the product of cloneset sizes. Out-of-frame nonproductive sequences were analyzed to study raw recombination free of thymic and clonal selection effects. TCRdb handled the public reads itself, with Q25 trimming in fastp and clone calling in MiXCR, and kept productive beta chains. Each record represents a unique CDR3 protein, reported with the most common genes and DNA among its rows. These V and J calls derive from TCRdb rather than the authors' analysis. The sample profile shows a few hundred thousand distinct CDR3 sequences; 9% to 15% of them were found once. The ten largest clones represent around 6.9% of the sample.

The source of the sample is a study of identical twins listed by TCRdb under 2016. Some background on the complete study: To test whether fetal clonotypes persist, this study deep-sequenced TCR alpha and beta repertoires from monozygotic twins, from unrelated adults of various ages, and from cord blood. To rule out contamination, replicate twin experiments were performed at different times with different library preparation protocols. Broader findings and caveats from the paper: In beta out-of-frame sequences, excess twin sharing was weaker, because having fewer shared sequences lowered the signal-to-noise ratio. Invariant T cells such as MAIT and iNKT could partly confound zero-insertion analyses, although diverse VJ usage argued against such confounding for most clonotypes. Because the same donors could not be followed over many years, the conclusions depended on cross-sectional statistical analysis. Compared with coincidental sharing between unrelated individuals, out-of-frame TCR alpha sequences shared between twins showed an excess of sequences with low generation probability. In monozygotic twins, recombination models systematically underestimated out-of-frame TCR alpha sharing, but the models matched the sharing seen between unrelated individuals. Fewer insertions were carried by abundant cord blood beta clonotypes, a similar but weaker trend appeared in young adult naive repertoires, and no such trend appeared in memory repertoires.

These same data were also listed under a study on yellow fever vaccine responses in identical twins. The second study's paper adds: According to the authors, the vaccine-induced T cell response in identical twins seemed to be partly convergent and partly specific to each individual. In identical twins, the study followed T cell clones that responded to the vaccine with precision.

The sequencing sample was made of CD8+ T cells sorted from blood. The chain joins TRBV3-1 to TRBJ1-1; the junction holds 7 bases that match TRBD1. This clonotype was sampled from a woman under 30 in good health. The sequenced DNA: TGTGCCTCCACCCAAGAAGACAGGGTCTGGACTGAAGCTTTCTTT. Translated, this is CASTQEDRVWTEAFF.